This T cell receptor beta chain was sequenced in a study of early stage breast cancer tumors. Study at large: ER+/PR+/HER2- status applied to about 80% of the 16 invasive breast tumors. Regarding the study as a whole: Commonly generated sequences made up most enriched TCRB sequences shared between patients. Comparing each tissue with blood distinguished tumor from normal in about 90% of the 16 patients. Tumors had around 2.5-fold higher T cell density than normal breast.

V shed 5 bases and J 2 bases; nucleotides not matched to a gene: 6. This CDR3 region has 14 residues. Germline V lookup: CDR1 WNHNN, CDR2 SYGVQD (reference sequence). Points on this clone: Its antigen is unidentified.

The method was immunoSEQ multiplex PCR; TCRdb's version includes in-frame clones alone and lacks a portion of them. The sample yields tens of thousands of clones, 65% to 90% seen once. Sequencing was done on a sample of blood. The receptor's source is a person in their fifties with breast cancer. The chain has TRBV10-1 and TRBJ2-7, with TRBD1 matching over 7 bases. CDR3 sequence reads: CASSSGQGAYEQYF. CDR3 sequence (DNA): TGCGCCAGCAGTTCCGGGCAGGGGGCCTACGAGCAGTACTTC.